A single sample gave rise to the 8 T cell receptor beta chains below, sequenced in a study of sequential checkpoint blockade in melanoma. Treatment meaning: randomized to nivolumab then ipilimumab (arm A) or the reverse (arm B). Sequenced by immunoSEQ multiplex PCR; TCRdb stores in-frame clones only, minus some. The data show around 3,800 clones, 60% to 70% seen once. Sample: CD8+ T cells sorted from blood (inferred from file names), taken from a patient given nivolumab and ipilimumab in sequence. Source of these receptors: a human donor with melanoma.

This chain uses TRBV4-3 with TRBJ2-7, with a weak D call TRBD2 (5 bases). The V gene lost 4 bases and the J gene lost 7 bases, with 14 bases spanning the gap. This CDR3 contains 13 residues. In germline, CDR1 is LGHNA, CDR2 YSLEER. The chain's CDR3 is CASSLGLGWEQYF. The CDR3 bases are TGCGCCAGCAGCCTTGGACTGGGATGGGAGCAGTACTTC.

The CDR3 DNA reads as TGTGCTAGTGGTTTAGGGGCAGGGCTCGTTGGAAACACCATATATTTT. It yields the protein CASGLGAGLVGNTIYF. This sequence joins TRBV12-5 and TRBJ1-3, with D maybe TRBD1 (5 bases). This CDR3 has 16 amino acids. Per the germline V gene, CDR1 is LGHNT and CDR2 is FRNRAP. The V gene lost 3 bases and the J gene lost 3 bases, with 15 bases spanning the gap.

The gene calls are TRBV13 and TRBJ2-7; 7 bases are shared with TRBD1. The germline gives CDR1 PRHDT, CDR2 FYEKMQ (reference sequence). This CDR3 contains 15 residues. Trimming took 2 bases from V and 4 from J; bases not matched to a gene: 8. This CDR3 reads CASSLTQGSMYEQYF. The CDR3 bases are TGTGCCAGCAGCTTAACACAGGGGAGTATGTACGAGCAGTACTTC.

V gene TRBV14 combines with J gene TRBJ2-7; 9 bases map to TRBD2. Germline V gene lookup returns CDR1 SGHDN and CDR2 FVKESK. V gave up 4 bases and J gave up 3 bases; unmatched junction bases: 7. The CDR3 runs to 15 residues. The CDR3 region is CASSRGTSQNYEQYF. CDR3 DNA sequence: TGTGCCAGCAGCCGAGGGACTAGCCAAAACTACGAGCAGTACTTC.

This clone was observed a few times. The rearrangement joins TRBV12-1 to TRBJ1-2. TRBV12-1 counts as a pseudogene. This CDR3 is built from 15 residues. The CDR3 DNA reads as TGTGCCAGCAGTACAACGGGTTCCTCTCCCTATGGCTACACCTTC. This translates into CASSTTGSSPYGYTF.

The chain joins TRBV6-5 to TRBJ2-7, with 10 bases aligning to TRBD1. Losses at the gene ends were 4 bases for V and 4 bases for J; bases not matched to a gene: 1. The CDR3 has 13 residues. The V gene's germline CDR1 is MNHEY and CDR2 SVGAGI. CDR3 DNA: TGTGCCAGCAGTTGGGGACAGGGGTACGAGCAGTACTTC. Amino acids: CASSWGQGYEQYF.

This clone was seen a single time. The chain uses TRBV9 and TRBJ1-1, with TRBD1 as a possible D gene (6 bases). The CDR3 consists of 14 residues. Looked up from germline, CDR1 is SGDLS and CDR2 is YYNGEE. V was pared by 0 bases and J by 4 bases, with 10 bases between. CDR3 sequence reads: CASSVGQGSTEAFF. The CDR3 coding sequence is TGTGCCAGCAGCGTAGGGCAGGGGAGCACTGAAGCTTTCTTT.

This clone was recorded a few times. The chain is built from TRBV9 and TRBJ2-7, with D maybe TRBD2 (6 bases). V lost 1 base to trimming and J lost 2 bases, with 13 bases between them. The CDR3 has 15 amino acids. Germline V lookup: CDR1 SGDLS, CDR2 YYNGEE. Here the CDR3 DNA reads TGTGCCAGCAGCGTATCGGCTAGCGTCGCCTACGAGCAGTACTTC. Translated: CASSVSASVAYEQYF. Supplemented by reference TRBV9 and TRBJ2-7, the full variable domain reads DSGVTQTPKHLITATGQRVTLRCSPRSGDLSVYWYQQSLDQGLQFLIQYYNGEERAKGNILERFSAQQFPDLHSELNLSSLELGDSALYFCASSVSASVAYEQYFGPGTRLTVT.